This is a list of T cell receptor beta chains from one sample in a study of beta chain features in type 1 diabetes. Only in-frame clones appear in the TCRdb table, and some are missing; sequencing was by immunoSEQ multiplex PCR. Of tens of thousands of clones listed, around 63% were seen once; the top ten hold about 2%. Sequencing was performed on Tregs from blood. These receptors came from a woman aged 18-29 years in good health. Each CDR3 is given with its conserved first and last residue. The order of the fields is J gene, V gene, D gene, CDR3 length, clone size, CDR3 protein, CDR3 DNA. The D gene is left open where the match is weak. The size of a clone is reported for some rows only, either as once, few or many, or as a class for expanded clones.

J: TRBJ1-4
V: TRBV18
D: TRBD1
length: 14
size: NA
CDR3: CASSQGGDREKLFF
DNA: TGTGCCAGCTCACAAGGGGGCGACAGGGAAAAACTGTTTTTT

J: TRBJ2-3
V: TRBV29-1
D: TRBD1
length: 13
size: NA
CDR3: CSVQGTALTTQYF
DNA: TGCAGCGTCCAAGGGACAGCCCTCACTACGCAGTATTTT

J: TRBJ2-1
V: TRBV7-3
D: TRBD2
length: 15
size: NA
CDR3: CASSLSGGAYNEQFF
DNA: TGTGCCAGCAGCCTTAGCGGGGGGGCCTACAATGAGCAGTTCTTC

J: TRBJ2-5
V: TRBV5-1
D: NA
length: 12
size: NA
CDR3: CASSLAWETQYF
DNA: TGCGCCAGCAGCTTAGCGTGGGAGACCCAGTACTTC

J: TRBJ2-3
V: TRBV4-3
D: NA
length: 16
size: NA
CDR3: CASSQDPPGGTDTQYF
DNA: TGCGCCAGCAGCCAAGATCCCCCAGGGGGCACAGATACGCAGTATTTT

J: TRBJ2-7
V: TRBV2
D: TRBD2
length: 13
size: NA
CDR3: CASSGGRAYEQYF
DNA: TGTGCCAGCAGTGGCGGGAGGGCCTACGAGCAGTACTTC

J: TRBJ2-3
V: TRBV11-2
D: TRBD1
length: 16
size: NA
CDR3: CASSPGNRGGTDTQYF
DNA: TGTGCCAGCAGCCCGGGGAACAGGGGGGGCACAGATACGCAGTATTTT

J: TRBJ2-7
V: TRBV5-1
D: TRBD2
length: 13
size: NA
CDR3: CASSGTSGYEQYF
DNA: TGCGCCAGTTCCGGGACTAGTGGTTACGAGCAGTACTTC

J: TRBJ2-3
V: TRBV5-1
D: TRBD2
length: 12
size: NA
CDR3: CASAGGADTQYF
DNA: TGCGCCAGCGCGGGGGGGGCAGATACGCAGTATTTT

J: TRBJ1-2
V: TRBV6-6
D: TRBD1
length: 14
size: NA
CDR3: CASSYPEGGRGYTF
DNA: TGTGCCAGCAGTTACCCGGAAGGGGGCCGAGGCTACACCTTC

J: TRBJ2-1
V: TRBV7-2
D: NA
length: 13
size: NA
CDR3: CASSLADSDPAVF
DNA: TGTGCCAGCAGCTTAGCCGACAGTGACCCGGCGGTCTTC

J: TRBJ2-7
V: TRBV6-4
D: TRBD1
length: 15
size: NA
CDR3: CASSPGQRSSYEQYF
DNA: TGTGCCAGCAGTCCGGGACAGAGAAGCTCCTACGAGCAGTACTTC

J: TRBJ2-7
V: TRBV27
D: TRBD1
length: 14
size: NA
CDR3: CASRPGQGAREQYF
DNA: TGTGCCAGCAGGCCGGGACAGGGAGCTCGAGAGCAGTACTTC

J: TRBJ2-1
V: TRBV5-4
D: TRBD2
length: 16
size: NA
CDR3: CASSPGGSGGDNEQFF
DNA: TGTGCCAGCAGCCCCGGCGGTAGCGGGGGGGACAATGAGCAGTTCTTC

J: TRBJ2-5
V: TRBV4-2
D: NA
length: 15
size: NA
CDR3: CASSVIGPPWETQYF
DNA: TGTGCCAGCAGCGTGATTGGGCCCCCCTGGGAGACCCAGTACTTC

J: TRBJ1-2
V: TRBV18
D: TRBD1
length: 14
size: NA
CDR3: CASSPQGQVDGYTF
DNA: TGTGCCAGCTCACCACAAGGACAGGTGGATGGCTACACCTTC

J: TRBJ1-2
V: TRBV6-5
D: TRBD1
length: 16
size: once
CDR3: CASSSGQGMPVHGYTF
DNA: TGTGCCAGCAGTTCGGGACAGGGGATGCCAGTCCATGGCTACACCTTC

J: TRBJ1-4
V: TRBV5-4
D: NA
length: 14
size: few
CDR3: CASSLAGAREKLFF
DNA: TGTGCCAGCAGCTTGGCAGGGGCGCGAGAAAAACTGTTTTTT

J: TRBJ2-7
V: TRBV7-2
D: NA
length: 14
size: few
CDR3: CASSLRQDTYEQYF
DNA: TGTGCCAGCAGCTTAAGGCAGGACACCTACGAGCAGTACTTC

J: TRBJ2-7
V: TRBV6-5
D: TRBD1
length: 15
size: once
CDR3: CAHRTRDRASYEQYF
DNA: TGTGCCCACCGGACCCGGGACAGGGCTTCCTACGAGCAGTACTTC

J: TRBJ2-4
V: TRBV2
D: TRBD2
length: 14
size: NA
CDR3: CASSRLAGDDIQYF
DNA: TGTGCCAGCAGCCGACTAGCGGGAGATGACATTCAGTACTTC

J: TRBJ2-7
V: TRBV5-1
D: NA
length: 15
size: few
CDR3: CASSFLGGVSYEQYF
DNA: TGCGCCAGCAGCTTCCTCGGGGGAGTCTCCTACGAGCAGTACTTC

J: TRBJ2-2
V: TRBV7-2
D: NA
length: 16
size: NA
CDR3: CASSLTTSYGSGELFF
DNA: TGTGCCAGCAGCTTAACGACTAGTTACGGGAGCGGGGAGCTGTTTTTT

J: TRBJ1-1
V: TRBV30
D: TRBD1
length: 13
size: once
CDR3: CASWDRGKAEAFF
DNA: TGTGCCTCCTGGGACAGGGGAAAAGCTGAAGCTTTCTTT

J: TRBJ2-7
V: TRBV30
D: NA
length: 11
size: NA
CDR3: CAWSYYYEQYF
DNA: TGTGCCTGGAGTTATTACTACGAGCAGTACTTC

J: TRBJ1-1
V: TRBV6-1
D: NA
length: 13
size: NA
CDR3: CASSGQGNTEAFF
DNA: TGTGCCAGCAGTGGGCAGGGCAACACTGAAGCTTTCTTT

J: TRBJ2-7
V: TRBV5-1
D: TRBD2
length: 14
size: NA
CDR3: CASAILAGGYEQYF
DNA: TGCGCCAGCGCCATCCTAGCGGGAGGCTACGAGCAGTACTTC

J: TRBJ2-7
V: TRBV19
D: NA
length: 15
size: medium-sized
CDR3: CASSIFGTPTKEQYF
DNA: TGTGCCAGTAGTATATTTGGGACACCCACTAAGGAGCAGTACTTC

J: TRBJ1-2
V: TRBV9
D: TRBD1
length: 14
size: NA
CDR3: CASSGSGTGHGYTF
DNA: TGTGCCAGCAGCGGCTCCGGGACAGGGCACGGCTACACCTTC

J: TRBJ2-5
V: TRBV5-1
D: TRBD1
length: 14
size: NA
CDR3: CASSFGQGTETQYF
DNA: TGCGCCAGCAGCTTCGGACAGGGGACGGAGACCCAGTACTTC

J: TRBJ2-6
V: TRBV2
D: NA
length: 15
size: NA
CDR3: CASTVKGSGANVLTF
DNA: TGTGCCAGCACCGTTAAGGGGTCTGGGGCCAACGTCCTGACTTTC

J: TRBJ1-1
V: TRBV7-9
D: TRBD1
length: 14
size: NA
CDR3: CASSSGTARGEAFF
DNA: TGTGCCAGCAGCTCCGGGACAGCGAGAGGTGAAGCTTTCTTT

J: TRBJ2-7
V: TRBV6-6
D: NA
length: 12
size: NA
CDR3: CASSPRRSEQYF
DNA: TGTGCCAGCAGTCCCCGGAGGAGCGAGCAGTACTTC

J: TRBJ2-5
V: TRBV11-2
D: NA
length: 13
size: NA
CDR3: CASSLADQETQYF
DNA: TGTGCCAGCAGCTTAGCGGACCAAGAGACCCAGTACTTC

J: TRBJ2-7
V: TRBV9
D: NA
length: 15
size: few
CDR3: CASSVGGGLGYEQYF
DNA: TGTGCCAGCAGCGTAGGTGGCGGGTTGGGCTACGAGCAGTACTTC

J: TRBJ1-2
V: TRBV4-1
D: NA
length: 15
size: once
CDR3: CASSQDFTLLLGYTF
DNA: TGCGCCAGCAGCCAAGATTTTACTCTCTTGTTGGGCTACACCTTC

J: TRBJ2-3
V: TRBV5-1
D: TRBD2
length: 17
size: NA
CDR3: CASSSVRGGAGTDTQYF
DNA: TGCGCCAGCAGCTCCGTCCGGGGGGGGGCAGGGACAGATACGCAGTATTTT

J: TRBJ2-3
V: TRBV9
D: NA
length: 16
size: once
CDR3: CASSVAAAGLTDTQYF
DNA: TGTGCCAGCAGCGTAGCGGCTGCGGGTCTCACAGATACGCAGTATTTT

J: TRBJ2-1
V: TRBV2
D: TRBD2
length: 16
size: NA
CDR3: CASIGETSGGYNEQFF
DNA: TGTGCCAGCATTGGGGAGACTAGCGGGGGATACAATGAGCAGTTCTTC

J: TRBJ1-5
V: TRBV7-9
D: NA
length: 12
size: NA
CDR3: CASSLSGEPQHF
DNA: TGTGCCAGCAGCTTATCCGGGGAGCCCCAGCATTTT

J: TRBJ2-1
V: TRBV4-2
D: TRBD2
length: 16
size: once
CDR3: CASSQDRSSGGDEQFF
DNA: TGTGCCAGCAGCCAAGATCGGTCTAGCGGGGGAGATGAGCAGTTCTTC